This note documents a single TCR beta chain sequence. Its matching antigen is unknown. Quantitative 5'-RACE with molecular barcodes generated TCR beta libraries. A single record per CDR3 protein comes from TCRdb applying MiXCR to the 5' RACE reads. The repertoire holds 200,000 to 250,000 distinct CDR3 sequences, with around a tenth as singletons. This specimen comes from a study of CD8 T cells in ankylosing spondylitis. Whole-study results and caveats: Made up of eight highly homologous variants, a TCR beta motif appeared characteristic of ankylosing spondylitis blood.

The sequence derives from a male donor with ankylosing spondylitis or in good health (not recorded which). The sample comprised blood, either unsorted or a sorted T cell fraction (not recorded which).

DNA of the CDR3: TGTGCCAGCAGCTTAGTGGGTGGGACTAGCGGGAGGGGCGATGAGCAGTTCTTC. Amino acids: CASSLVGGTSGRGDEQFF. V is TRBV7-8 and J is TRBJ2-1; 16 nucleotides agree with TRBD2. The CDR3 has 18 residues. Germline CDR1 is SGHVS and CDR2 is FQNEAQ. J lost 8 bases, V lost 1 base, and 8 bases had no gene match.